This section outlines one TCR beta chain sequence together with its context. No antigen is known for it. Trimming removed 1 base from V and 7 bases from J, with 10 bases in between. Germline-derived CDR1 and CDR2 are DFQATT and SNEGSKA (reference sequence). The CDR3 has 12 amino acids. These data belong to a study of metastatic and nonmetastatic thyroid tumors. Study-level information: Blood and tumor or nodule tissue repertoires from malignant and benign thyroid patients were compared.

TCRdb redid the clone calls on the PCR reads using MiXCR. The table includes over 9,000 clones, roughly 28% detected once. General observations from the study: Benign nodules were reported to have significantly lower TCR beta diversity than malignant thyroid tumors, in blood and tumor.

Until they underwent thyroid surgery, no patient had received any treatment. The chain links TRBV20-1 to TRBJ1-1; no clear D gene. This TCR derives from a female donor with papillary thyroid cancer or a benign thyroid nodule (not recorded which). Some clones in this sample may be carry-over from other donors' samples. Sequencing was done on a sample of tumor tissue. CDR3 nucleotide sequence: TGCAGTGCTAGAGTACCCCCTTATGAAGCTTTCTTT. It is translated as CSARVPPYEAFF.